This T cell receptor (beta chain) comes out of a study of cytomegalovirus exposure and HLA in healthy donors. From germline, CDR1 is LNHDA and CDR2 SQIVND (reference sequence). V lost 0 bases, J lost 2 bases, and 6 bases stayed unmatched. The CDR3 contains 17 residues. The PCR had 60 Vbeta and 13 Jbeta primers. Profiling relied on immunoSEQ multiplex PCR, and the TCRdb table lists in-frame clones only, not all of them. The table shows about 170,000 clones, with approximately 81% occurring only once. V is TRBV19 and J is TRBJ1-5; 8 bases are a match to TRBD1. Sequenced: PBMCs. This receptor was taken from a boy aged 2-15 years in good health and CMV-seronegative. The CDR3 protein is CASSIEGWGQGNQPQHF. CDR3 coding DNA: TGTGCCAGTAGTATAGAAGGATGGGGACAGGGCAATCAGCCCCAGCATTTT.